The 12 T cell receptor beta chains reported below all come from one sample, sequenced in a study of T-cell memory formation after mild COVID-19. One entry per CDR3 protein results from TCRdb running MiXCR on the 5' RACE reads. Of 120,000 to 150,000 distinct CDR3 sequences listed, roughly a fifth were seen once; the top ten hold under 2.5%. The sequenced sample was PBMCs or a T cell subset sorted from them (not recorded which). These TCRs come from an adult woman who had mild COVID-19 (a few samples of this study predate the infection). Cell type and time point are not known.

Turning to this clonotype: One end of the junction does not line up with germline, which may come from a read error. The chain has TRBV15 and TRBJ2-5; 7 positions match TRBD2. Germline V lookup: CDR1 LNHNV, CDR2 YYDKDF (reference sequence). The CDR3 is 15 amino acids. The CDR3 DNA reads TGTGCCACCAGCAGGTCCCGGGGGGTCGGAGAGACCCATTACTTC. This sequence encodes CATSRSRGVGETHYF.

The chain carries TRBV5-6 and TRBJ1-5; unclear D gene. The V and J ends lost 0 bases and 7 bases respectively, with 11 bases between them. CDR3 length: 14 amino acids. Germline CDR1 and CDR2: SGHDT and YYEEEE. Here the CDR3 reads CASSLAVGGQPQHF. The CDR3 nucleotides read TGTGCCAGCAGCTTGGCCGTGGGCGGGCAGCCCCAGCATTTT.

This clonotype was found a few times. The V gene is TRBV7-2, the J gene TRBJ1-1; TRBD1 agrees at 8 bases. The CDR3 totals 13 residues. The germline V gene has CDR1 SGHTA and CDR2 FQGNSA. V shed 2 bases, J shed 10 bases, and the junction held 6 bases outside the gene matches. CDR3 sequence: CASSLQGARLAFF. In DNA, the CDR3 is TGTGCCAGCAGCTTACAGGGGGCCCGGTTAGCTTTCTTT. Supplemented by reference TRBV7-2 and TRBJ1-1, the full variable domain reads GAGVSQSPSNKVTEKGKDVELRCDPISGHTALYWYRQSLGQGLEFLIYFQGNSAPDKSGLPSDRFSAERTGGSVSTLTIQRTQQEDSAVYLCASSLQGARLAFFGQGTRLTVV.

The rearrangement joins TRBV20-1 to TRBJ2-1, with D maybe TRBD2 (7 bases). The CDR3 has 18 amino acids. The germline V gene encodes CDR1 DFQATT and CDR2 SNEGSKA (reference sequence). With 2 bases removed from V and 1 base from J, the gap between germline ends came to 21 bases. Written as DNA, the CDR3 is TGCAGTGCTAGAAATGGGCAAGGGGGGGCGCGATCCTACAATGAGCAGTTCTTC. This sequence encodes CSARNGQGGARSYNEQFF.

V gene TRBV6-1 combines with J gene TRBJ1-5; D ambiguous. The V gene lost 4 bases and the J gene lost 3 bases, with 10 bases spanning the gap. This CDR3 comprises 14 residues. The V gene's germline CDR1 is MNHNS and CDR2 SASEGT. The CDR3 coding sequence is TGTGCCAGCAGTGGTCGGCGTCTCAATCAGCCCCAGCATTTT. Translated: CASSGRRLNQPQHF.

This clonotype was counted a few times. One junction end does not reproduce the germline sequence, and a read error may be involved. The chain is built from TRBV12-3 or TRBV12-4 and TRBJ1-1, with unresolved D. The CDR3 runs 14 residues. The CDR3 loop is CASRLGGGNTEAFF. CDR3 in DNA: TGTGCCAGCAGATTAGGAGGCGGAAACACTGAAGCTTTCTTT.

This clonotype was seen more than once but under ten times. The chain uses TRBV4-2 and TRBJ2-7; 10 positions agree with TRBD2. CDR3 length equals 15 residues. The V gene end was trimmed by 6 bases and the J gene end by 2 bases; junction bases not matched to a gene: 7. Germline V gene sequence: CDR1 LGHNA, CDR2 YNFKEQ. CDR3: CASRLSGLAAYEQYF. The CDR3 coding sequence is TGTGCCAGCAGACTATCAGGACTAGCGGCCTACGAGCAGTACTTC.

This clonotype was seen only a few times. The V call is TRBV7-3, the J call TRBJ1-1; a weak D match, TRBD1 (6 bases). Germline-derived CDR1 and CDR2 are SGHTA and FQGTGA. V dropped 5 bases and J dropped 0 bases, with 13 bases sitting between them. CDR3 length: 15 residues. CDR3 DNA sequence: TGTGCCAGCAGCATCACGGGACACCTGAACACTGAAGCTTTCTTT. It is translated as CASSITGHLNTEAFF.

A few counts support this clonotype. The chain joins TRBV12-3 or TRBV12-4 to TRBJ1-3, with 7 bases identical to TRBD1. V trimming: 5 bases; J trimming: 4 bases; junction bases outside the gene matches: 11. This CDR3 region has 16 residues. The CDR3 sequence is CASSVRQGSLGNTIYF. CDR3 sequence (DNA): TGTGCCAGCAGTGTCCGACAGGGTTCTCTAGGAAACACCATATATTTT.

To note about this clonotype: One junction end disagrees with the germline gene, perhaps due to a read error. This chain links TRBV7-3 with TRBJ1-5, with D possibly matching TRBD1 (5 bases). CDR3 length: 12 residues. Per the germline V gene, CDR1 is SGHTA and CDR2 is FQGTGA. As DNA, the CDR3 is TGTGCCAGCAGCTCCCCCCAGGGCAGAGGGAATTTT. It encodes CASSSPQGRGNF.

The rearrangement joins TRBV7-9 to TRBJ1-2; tentatively, D is TRBD1 (5 bases). Looked up from germline, CDR1 is SEHNR and CDR2 is FQNEAQ (reference sequence). This CDR3 region has 16 residues. V shed 1 base and J shed 4 bases, with 16 bases lying between them. CDR3 in amino acids: CASSLVGDEVSYGYTF. The DNA of the CDR3 is TGTGCCAGCAGCTTAGTCGGGGACGAAGTTTCCTATGGCTACACCTTC.

Only a few counts were recorded for this clonotype. J is TRBJ2-1 and V is TRBV25-1; TRBD2 aligns across 9 bases. The CDR3 spans 15 residues. J was trimmed by 6 bases and V by 1 base; bases with no gene match: 4. Germline loops: CDR1 MGHDK, CDR2 SYGVNS. CDR3 residues: CASSELAGEVNEQFF. CDR3 nucleotides: TGTGCCAGCAGTGAATTAGCGGGGGAGGTCAATGAGCAGTTCTTC.